This TCR beta chain derives from a study of T cell repertoires in cytomegalovirus infection. The overall study: Through public TCR beta signatures, both CMV infection and matching HLA type were indicated.

The germline gives CDR1 SGHTA, CDR2 FQGNSA. Trimming took 1 base from V and 6 from J, leaving 13 bases between them. This CDR3 is 14 amino acids long. TCRdb re-called the reads with MiXCR, one entry per CDR3 protein. The table includes around 350,000 distinct CDR3 sequences, roughly 18% detected once. Study conclusions and caveats: The cumulative frequency of public TCR beta families identified carriers of CMV plus the relevant HLA. HLA-C-restricted CMV-specific TCR beta clonotypes were dominant in the ex vivo response.

This clonotype was seen at least ten times. Its antigen is still unknown. Source material: PBMCs. The chain recombines TRBV7-2 with TRBJ2-7; D remains ambiguous. The TCR originated in a human donor in good health (CMV status not recorded). Some clones in this sample may be carry-over from other donors' samples. CDR3 amino acids: CASSLVSVLSEQYF. The DNA for the CDR3 is TGTGCCAGCAGCTTAGTATCTGTACTGAGCGAGCAGTACTTC.